A selection of T cell receptor beta chains follows, all from one sample in a study of T cells in Graves' hyperthyroidism and ophthalmopathy. Each CDR3 protein gets one entry after TCRdb re-called the multiplex PCR reads with MiXCR. Of a few hundred thousand distinct CDR3 sequences listed, around 46% are singletons. The sequencing sample was made of peripheral blood or thyroid tissue (not recorded which). The receptors were gathered from a woman in her late teens or twenties with Graves' hyperthyroidism. The CDR3 runs from the conserved cysteine through the conserved F or W.

V: TRBV19
J: TRBJ1-1
CDR3: CASSIGGEGNEAFF

V: TRBV12-5
J: TRBJ2-7
CDR3: CASGFFMSYEQYF

V: TRBV9
J: TRBJ2-7
CDR3: CASSLRQGENYEQYF

V: TRBV2
J: TRBJ1-6
CDR3: CASRPGSDSPLHF

V: TRBV7-3
J: TRBJ1-2
CDR3: CASSLTSGVSATGGYGYTF

V: TRBV15
J: TRBJ2-6
CDR3: CATSSYGSGANVLTF

V: TRBV9
J: TRBJ1-1
CDR3: CASSGQGGPFTEAFF

V: TRBV6-6
J: TRBJ2-6
CDR3: CASSDRGSTGANVLTF

V: TRBV20-1
J: TRBJ2-3
CDR3: CSANSGQGSDTQYF

V: TRBV7-8
J: TRBJ1-5
CDR3: CASSQDEGRVETQHF

V: TRBV10-3
J: TRBJ2-2
CDR3: CAIREYTGELFF

V: TRBV7-9
J: TRBJ2-7
CDR3: CASSLGRGVGVGYEQYF

V: TRBV20-1
J: TRBJ2-7
CDR3: CSASGMGPYEQYF

V: TRBV6-5
J: TRBJ2-7
CDR3: CASKQYLQAGSYEQYF

V: TRBV29-1
J: TRBJ1-4
CDR3: CSVGKDTNEKLFF

V: TRBV7-9
J: TRBJ2-5
CDR3: CASSISGRASEETQYF

V: TRBV20-1
J: TRBJ2-3
CDR3: CSARDARTDTQYF

V: TRBV10-3
J: TRBJ1-4
CDR3: CAITEGTQEKLFF

V: TRBV6-4
J: TRBJ2-3
CDR3: CASSTSRLDTQYF

V: TRBV14
J: TRBJ2-2
CDR3: CASSQTRIANTGELFF

V: TRBV19
J: TRBJ2-2
CDR3: CASSISGGNTGELFF

V: TRBV25-1
J: TRBJ1-2
CDR3: CARVGQGDYTF